The 22 T cell receptor beta chains given below trace back to one sample, sequenced in a study of blood T cell repertoires in COVID-19. Repertoires were generated with immunoSEQ multiplex PCR, while TCRdb's copy carries only in-frame clones and drops some. This sample has some 82,000 clones, with 80% to 90% found just once. Sequencing was done on a sample of peripheral blood. Receptor source: a man aged 80 or over with active or convalescent COVID-19.

The V call is TRBV11-3, the J call TRBJ2-5; D uncertain. This CDR3 region has 14 residues. V was shortened by 1 base and J by 2 bases, with 8 bases between the two germline ends. CDR1 and CDR2 from the germline V gene are SGHNT and YENEEA. The CDR3 loop reads CASSLAAGQETQYF. CDR3 sequence (DNA): TGTGCCAGCAGCTTAGCTGCAGGACAAGAGACCCAGTACTTC.

The V and J genes are TRBV5-1 and TRBJ2-2; D might be TRBD1 (6 bases). This CDR3 spans 16 amino acids. Per the germline V gene, CDR1 is SGHRS and CDR2 is YFSETQ. V dropped 5 bases and J dropped 3 bases, with 17 bases sitting between them. This chain's CDR3 is CASRDPRDTYTGELFF. The CDR3 DNA reads TGCGCCAGCAGAGACCCAAGGGACACTTACACCGGGGAGCTGTTTTTT.

The chain carries TRBV7-2 and TRBJ1-6, with 8 bases aligning to TRBD1. CDR3 length: 15 residues. With V trimmed by 5 bases and J by 8 bases, 8 bases remained unmatched. In germline, CDR1 is SGHTA, CDR2 FQGNSA. The CDR3 protein is CASSPKTGDYSPLHF. The CDR3 DNA follows: TGTGCCAGCAGCCCAAAGACAGGGGATTATTCACCCCTCCACTTT.

This chain connects TRBV2 to TRBJ2-5, with 14 positions matching TRBD2. J gave up 4 bases and V 7 bases, and 5 bases lay outside the gene matches. Germline lookup yields CDR1 SNHLY and CDR2 FYNNEI. The CDR3 length is 15 residues. The CDR3 DNA sequence: TGTGCCAGCACCCCGGGACTAGCGGGAGTAGAGACCCAGTACTTC. Translated, it gives CASTPGLAGVETQYF.

This clone was recorded a few times. The chain couples TRBV5-1 to TRBJ1-2; 8 nucleotides line up with TRBD1. Germline V gene sequence: CDR1 SGHRS, CDR2 YFSETQ. The CDR3 has 16 amino acids. V lost 0 bases to trimming and J lost 4 bases; unmatched junction nucleotides: 8. The CDR3 DNA reads as TGCGCCAGCAGCTTGGTTCTTACGCAGGGGGCCTATGGCTACACCTTC. This sequence encodes CASSLVLTQGAYGYTF.

This chain uses TRBV19 with TRBJ1-2; 9 bases map to TRBD1. J gave up 5 bases and V 4 bases, and 8 bases lay outside the gene matches. This CDR3 comprises 15 residues. CDR1 and CDR2 (germline): LNHDA, SQIVND (reference sequence). Here the CDR3 DNA reads TGTGCCAGTAGTAGTCGAACAGGGGGCAGGTATGGCTACACCTTC. It is translated as CASSSRTGGRYGYTF.

This clone appeared once. This chain links TRBV7-3 with TRBJ2-2; 10 bases line up with TRBD1. The CDR3 has 15 residues. Unmatched junction bases numbered 4, after V lost 5 bases and J lost 4 bases. Germline V CDR1 and CDR2: SGHTA, FQGTGA. The CDR3 coding sequence is TGTGCCAGCAGCAGAGGGACAGGGGTCACCGGGGAGCTGTTTTTT. This codes for CASSRGTGVTGELFF. Based on the CDR3 plus reference TRBV7-3 and TRBJ2-2, the full variable domain is GAGVSQTPSNKVTEKGKYVELRCDPISGHTALYWYRQSLGQGPEFLIYFQGTGAADDSGLPNDRFFAVRPEGSVSTLKIQRTERGDSAVYLCASSRGTGVTGELFFGEGSRLTVL.

The genes are TRBV5-5 and TRBJ2-3; 7 bases fit TRBD2. Germline assignment: CDR1 SGHKS and CDR2 YYEKEE (reference sequence). CDR3 length equals 14 residues. The V gene end was trimmed by 1 base and the J gene end by 4 bases; junction bases not matched to a gene: 3. DNA of the CDR3: TGTGCCAGCAGCTTGAACCGGGGGGCAGATACGCAGTATTTT. Encoded protein: CASSLNRGADTQYF.

The J gene is TRBJ2-7, the V gene TRBV6-5, with 9 bases that match TRBD1. In germline, CDR1 is MNHEY, CDR2 SVGAGI. V was clipped by 2 bases and J by 9 bases; unmatched bases: 5. This CDR3 comprises 13 residues. This CDR3 is CASSYGGQGGQYF. CDR3 in DNA: TGTGCCAGCAGTTACGGGGGACAGGGTGGGCAGTACTTC.

This clone came up once. The chain has TRBV7-2 and TRBJ2-3, with D possibly matching TRBD2 (6 bases). With 1 base removed from V and 6 bases from J, the gap between germline ends came to 14 bases. The CDR3 is 15 residues long. Germline V gene lookup returns CDR1 SGHTA and CDR2 FQGNSA. The DNA of the CDR3 is TGTGCCAGCAGCTTAGTCGGACACGGAGGGGATACGCAGTATTTT. This sequence encodes CASSLVGHGGDTQYF. The full variable domain, its missing parts supplied by reference TRBV7-2 and TRBJ2-3, is GAGVSQSPSNKVTEKGKDVELRCDPISGHTALYWYRQSLGQGLEFLIYFQGNSAPDKSGLPSDRFSAERTGGSVSTLTIQRTQQEDSAVYLCASSLVGHGGDTQYFGPGTRLTVL.

This clone was seen once. The rearrangement links TRBV3-1 (or the pseudogene TRBV3-2) to TRBJ2-5; TRBD2 agrees at 13 bases. The length of the CDR3 is 16 residues. Trimming at V came to 4 bases and at J to 4 bases, leaving 6 bases not matched to a gene. Germline V gene lookup returns CDR1 LGHDT and CDR2 YNNKEL (reference sequence). The CDR3 protein is CASSRGTSGKRETQYF. The CDR3 nucleotides are TGTGCCAGCAGCCGCGGGACTAGCGGGAAAAGAGAGACCCAGTACTTC.

The chain couples TRBV5-1 to TRBJ2-3; weak D call: TRBD2 (6 bases). Germline V gene lookup returns CDR1 SGHRS and CDR2 YFSETQ. Trimming took off 1 base at V and 0 bases at J, with 12 bases between the two ends. There are 16 residues in the CDR3. CDR3: CASSLRTTVSTDTQYF. The CDR3 nucleotides are TGCGCCAGCAGCTTGCGGACTACCGTTAGCACAGATACGCAGTATTTT.

This clone appeared a few times. The rearrangement links TRBV28 to TRBJ2-1; TRBD2 aligns across 11 bases. The CDR3 totals 19 residues. With 2 bases clipped from V and 8 bases from J, the junction kept 17 bases outside the gene matches. Germline V gives CDR1 MDHEN, CDR2 SYDVKM. The CDR3 region has the DNA TGTGCCAGCAGTTTAGATTCTTGGTTTAGCGGGAGGGGTCACGATGAGCAGTTCTTC. Translated, it gives CASSLDSWFSGRGHDEQFF. Variable domain in full (rest from reference TRBV28 and TRBJ2-1): DVKVTQSSRYLVKRTGEKVFLECVQDMDHENMFWYRQDPGLGLRLIYFSYDVKMKEKGDIPEGYSVSREKKERFSLILESASTNQTSMYLCASSLDSWFSGRGHDEQFFGPGTRLTVL.

The CDR3 protein is CASSEAFDQPQHF. The CDR3 DNA reads TGTGCCAGCAGTGAAGCCTTCGATCAGCCCCAGCATTTT. The rearrangement uses TRBV2 and TRBJ1-5; D remains unclear. V was clipped by 0 bases and J by 5 bases, with 5 bases between them. CDR1 and CDR2 (germline): SNHLY, FYNNEI. The CDR3 has 13 residues. Full variable domain (remainder filled in from reference TRBV2 and TRBJ1-5): EPEVTQTPSHQVTQMGQEVILRCVPISNHLYFYWYRQILGQKVEFLVSFYNNEISEKSEIFDDQFSVERPDGSNFTLKIRSTKLEDSAMYFCASSEAFDQPQHFGDGTRLSIL.

The V gene is TRBV19, the J gene TRBJ2-1; D uncertain. Germline values: CDR1 LNHDA, CDR2 SQIVND (reference sequence). The V end lost 6 bases, the J end lost 0 bases, and 12 bases lay between the germline ends. The CDR3 has 15 amino acids. The CDR3 protein is CASSTQKSSYNEQFF. CDR3 nucleotide sequence: TGTGCCAGTAGCACCCAAAAGAGCTCCTACAATGAGCAGTTCTTC.

This chain joins TRBV19 and TRBJ2-4, with TRBD2 as a possible D gene (7 bases). V was clipped by 6 bases and J by 12 bases, with 30 bases between them. The CDR3 consists of 17 residues. Germline V gene data show CDR1 as LNHDA and CDR2 as SQIVND (reference sequence). CDR3 in DNA: TGTGCCAGTAGGCCCCAGGCGGGGGCACAGGCCTTATACGGTCAGTACTTC. Amino acid sequence: CASRPQAGAQALYGQYF.

This clone was recorded a few times. The chain combines TRBV4-1 with TRBJ1-5, with D possibly matching TRBD1 (6 bases). V was trimmed by 3 bases and J by 0 bases, leaving 9 bases between them. Germline V gives CDR1 MGHRA, CDR2 YSYEKL. The CDR3 runs to 15 residues. Written as DNA, the CDR3 is TGCGCCAGCAGCCACAGGGACACTAGCAATCAGCCCCAGCATTTT. Translated: CASSHRDTSNQPQHF.

The chain couples TRBV18 to TRBJ2-1, with D possibly being TRBD2 (6 bases). The CDR3 spans 12 residues. Germline V gene data show CDR1 as KGHSH and CDR2 as LQKENI. V was shortened by 5 bases and J by 16 bases, with 18 bases between the two germline ends. For the CDR3, the DNA is TGTGCCAGCTCATCCTCGGACTATTCCCATTTCTTC. Translation: CASSSSDYSHFF.

This chain uses TRBV9 with TRBJ2-7; 8 bases map to TRBD1. The CDR3 runs 15 residues. Germline loops: CDR1 SGDLS, CDR2 YYNGEE. V was clipped by 4 bases and J by 6 bases; unmatched bases: 12. The CDR3 coding sequence is TGTGCCAGCAGCCCTACCAACAGGGGGTTTACCGAGCAGTACTTC. Residues: CASSPTNRGFTEQYF.

The J gene is TRBJ2-7, the V gene TRBV5-1; D remains ambiguous. Trimming removed 4 bases from V and 0 bases from J, with 14 bases in between. The CDR3 spans 15 residues. Germline CDR1 and CDR2: SGHRS and YFSETQ. The CDR3 loop reads CASSPTQLSSYEQYF. CDR3 nucleotide sequence: TGCGCCAGCAGCCCGACTCAACTTAGCTCCTACGAGCAGTACTTC.

This chain uses TRBV6-6 with TRBJ1-4, with TRBD1 identical over 9 bases. The CDR3 is 15 amino acids. J was trimmed by 2 bases and V by 6 bases; bases with no gene match: 4. Germline V gives CDR1 MNHNY, CDR2 SVGAGI (reference sequence). The CDR3 spells CASSQTGGTNEKLFF. The CDR3 region has the DNA TGTGCCAGCAGCCAAACAGGGGGCACTAATGAAAAACTGTTTTTT.

The chain links TRBV9 to TRBJ1-4; D is undetermined. Germline CDR1 is SGDLS and CDR2 is YYNGEE. CDR3 length: 14 amino acids. V was trimmed by 0 bases and J by 3 bases, leaving 6 bases between them. The CDR3 region has the DNA TGTGCCAGCAGCGTAGGGTCGGCTAATGAAAAACTGTTTTTT. Amino acids: CASSVGSANEKLFF. The complete variable domain, with remaining parts taken from reference TRBV9 and TRBJ1-4, reads DSGVTQTPKHLITATGQRVTLRCSPRSGDLSVYWYQQSLDQGLQFLIQYYNGEERAKGNILERFSAQQFPDLHSELNLSSLELGDSALYFCASSVGSANEKLFFGSGTQLSVL.